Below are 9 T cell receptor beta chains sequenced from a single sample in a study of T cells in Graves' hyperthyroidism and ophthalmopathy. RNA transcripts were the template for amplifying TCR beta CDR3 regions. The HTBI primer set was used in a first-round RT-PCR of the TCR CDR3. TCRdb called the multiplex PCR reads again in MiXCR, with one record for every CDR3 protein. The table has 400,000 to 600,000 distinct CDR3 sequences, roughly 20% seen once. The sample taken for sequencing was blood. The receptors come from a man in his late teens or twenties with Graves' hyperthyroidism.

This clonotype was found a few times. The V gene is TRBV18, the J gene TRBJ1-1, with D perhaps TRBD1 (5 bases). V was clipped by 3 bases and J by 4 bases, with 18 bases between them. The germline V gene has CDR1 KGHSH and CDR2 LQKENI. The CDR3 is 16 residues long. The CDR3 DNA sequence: TGTGCCAGCTCACCGAGATGGCAGGGCAGAACCACTGAAGCTTTCTTT. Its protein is CASSPRWQGRTTEAFF. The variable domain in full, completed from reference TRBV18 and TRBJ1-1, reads NAGVMQNPRHLVRRRGQEARLRCSPMKGHSHVYWYRQLPEEGLKFMVYLQKENIIDESGMPKERFSAEFPKEGPSILRIQQVVRGDSAAYFCASSPRWQGRTTEAFFGQGTRLTVV.

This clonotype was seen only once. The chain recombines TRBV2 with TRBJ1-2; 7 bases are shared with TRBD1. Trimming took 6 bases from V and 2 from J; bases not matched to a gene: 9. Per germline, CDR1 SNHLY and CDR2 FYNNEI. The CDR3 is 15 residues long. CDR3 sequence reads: CASSANRGPNYGYTF. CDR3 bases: TGTGCCAGCAGCGCTAACAGGGGACCGAACTATGGCTACACCTTC.

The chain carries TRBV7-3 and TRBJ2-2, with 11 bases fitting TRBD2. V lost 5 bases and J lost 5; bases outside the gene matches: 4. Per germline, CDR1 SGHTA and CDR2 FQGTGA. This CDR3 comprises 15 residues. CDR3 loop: CASSKLAGETGELFF. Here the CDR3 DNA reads TGTGCCAGCAGCAAACTAGCGGGAGAGACCGGGGAGCTGTTTTTT. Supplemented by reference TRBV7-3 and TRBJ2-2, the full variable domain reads GAGVSQTPSNKVTEKGKYVELRCDPISGHTALYWYRQSLGQGPEFLIYFQGTGAADDSGLPNDRFFAVRPEGSVSTLKIQRTERGDSAVYLCASSKLAGETGELFFGEGSRLTVL.

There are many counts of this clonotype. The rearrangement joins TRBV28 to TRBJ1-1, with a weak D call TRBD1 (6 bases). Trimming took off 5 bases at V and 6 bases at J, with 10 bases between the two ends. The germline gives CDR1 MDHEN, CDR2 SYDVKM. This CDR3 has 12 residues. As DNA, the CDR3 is TGTGCCAGCAGTAAGGACAGCTCTGAAGCTTTCTTT. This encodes CASSKDSSEAFF. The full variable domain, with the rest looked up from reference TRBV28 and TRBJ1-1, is DVKVTQSSRYLVKRTGEKVFLECVQDMDHENMFWYRQDPGLGLRLIYFSYDVKMKEKGDIPEGYSVSREKKERFSLILESASTNQTSMYLCASSKDSSEAFFGQGTRLTVV.

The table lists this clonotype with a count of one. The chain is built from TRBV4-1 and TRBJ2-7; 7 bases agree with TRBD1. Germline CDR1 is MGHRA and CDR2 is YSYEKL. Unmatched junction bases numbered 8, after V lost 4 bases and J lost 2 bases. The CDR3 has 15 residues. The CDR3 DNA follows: TGCGCCAGCAGCCTAGGGGGCGGGTTAACCTACGAGCAGTACTTC. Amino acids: CASSLGGGLTYEQYF.

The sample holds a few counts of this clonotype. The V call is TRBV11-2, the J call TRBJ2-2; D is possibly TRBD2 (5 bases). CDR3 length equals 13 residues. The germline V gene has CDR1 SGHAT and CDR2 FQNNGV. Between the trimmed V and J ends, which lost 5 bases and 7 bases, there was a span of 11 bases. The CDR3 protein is CASSPTRVGELFF. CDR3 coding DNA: TGTGCCAGCAGCCCTACTAGGGTCGGGGAGCTGTTTTTT.

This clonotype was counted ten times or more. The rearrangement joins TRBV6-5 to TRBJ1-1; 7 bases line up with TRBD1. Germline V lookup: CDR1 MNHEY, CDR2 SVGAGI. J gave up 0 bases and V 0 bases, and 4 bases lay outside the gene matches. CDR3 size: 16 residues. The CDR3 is CASSYSSTGMNTEAFF. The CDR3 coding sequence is TGTGCCAGCAGTTACTCTTCGACAGGGATGAACACTGAAGCTTTCTTT.

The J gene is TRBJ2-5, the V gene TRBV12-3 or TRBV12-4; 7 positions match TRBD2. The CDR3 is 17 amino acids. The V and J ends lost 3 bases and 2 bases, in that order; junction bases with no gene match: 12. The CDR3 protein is CASSFVGRGDLQETQYF. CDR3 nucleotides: TGTGCCAGCAGTTTCGTGGGCCGGGGGGACCTTCAAGAGACCCAGTACTTC.

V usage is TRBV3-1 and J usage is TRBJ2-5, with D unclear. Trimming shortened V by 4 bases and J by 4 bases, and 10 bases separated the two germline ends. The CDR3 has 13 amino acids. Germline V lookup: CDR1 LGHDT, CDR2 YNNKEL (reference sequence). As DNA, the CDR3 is TGTGCCAGCAGCCGACAAACCAGAGAGACCCAGTACTTC. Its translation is CASSRQTRETQYF.